What follows are 5 T cell receptor beta chains derived from one specimen sequenced in a study of T cells in Graves' hyperthyroidism and ophthalmopathy. Authors of the study amplified TCR beta CDR3 regions from RNA transcripts. An initial round of RT-PCR targeting the TCR CDR3 relied on the HTBI primer set. TCRdb recomputed calls from the multiplex PCR reads with MiXCR, one row per CDR3 protein. The table lists under 700,000 distinct CDR3 sequences, roughly 46% of them singletons. Sequencing used peripheral blood or thyroid tissue (not recorded which). Receptor source: a woman under 30 with Graves' hyperthyroidism.

The sample holds one count of this clonotype. The J gene is TRBJ2-1, the V gene TRBV7-3; TRBD2 matches at 14 bases. CDR1 and CDR2 from the germline V gene are SGHTA and FQGTGA. The ends lost 0 bases at V and 9 bases at J; junction bases unmatched: 4. The CDR3 is 16 residues long. The CDR3 here is CASSLTLGLAGGEQFF. The CDR3 DNA reads TGTGCCAGCAGCTTAACTCTCGGACTAGCGGGAGGTGAGCAGTTCTTC.

The sample holds a few counts of this clonotype. The chain joins TRBV20-1 to TRBJ2-7, with D perhaps matching TRBD2 (5 bases). V was cut by 3 bases and J by 0 bases, with 9 bases left in between. This CDR3 has 13 residues. Germline CDR1 is DFQATT and CDR2 is SNEGSKA (reference sequence). CDR3 in DNA: TGCAGTGCTAGGGATACTAGCTCCTACGAGCAGTACTTC. The encoded protein is CSARDTSSYEQYF.

This clonotype came up a few times. The chain links TRBV20-1 to TRBJ2-5; D may correspond to TRBD1 or TRBD2 (5 bases each). From germline, CDR1 is DFQATT and CDR2 SNEGSKA (reference sequence). This CDR3 has 14 residues. The V end was cut by 0 bases, the J end by 2 bases, with 10 bases between. Here the CDR3 reads CSAREPGPQETQYF. The CDR3 region has the DNA TGCAGTGCTAGAGAACCGGGACCTCAAGAGACCCAGTACTTC.

This clonotype came up many times. This chain links TRBV29-1 with TRBJ1-1; no definite D call. This CDR3 is 13 amino acids long. V dropped 4 bases and J dropped 3 bases, with 12 bases sitting between them. In germline, CDR1 is SQVTM, CDR2 ANQGSEA. The CDR3 sequence: CSVAARLYTEAFF. The CDR3, as DNA: TGCAGCGTTGCGGCACGGCTTTACACTGAAGCTTTCTTT.

As to this clonotype: A much larger clonotype is one base distant, so this may be a read error. This chain connects TRBV7-2 to TRBJ1-1; D is ambiguous. The CDR3 sequence is 13 residues long. Germline CDR1 is SGHTA and CDR2 is FQGNSA. CDR3 bases: TGTGTCGCGACGGACTCCTCGAACGCTGAAGCTTTCTTT. Protein product: CVATDSSNAEAFF.